Following are 24 T cell receptor beta chains from one sample sequenced in a study of tissue T cells after allogeneic stem cell transplantation. Using immunoSEQ multiplex PCR, the repertoire was profiled, and TCRdb retains in-frame clones only, with some absent. The sample holds 5,500 to 7,000 clones, under 50% seen once. Time point noted: mouse harvest day 7 after allogeneic transplant. Tail vein injection delivered 10^7 T-cell-depleted bone marrow cells and 10^6 splenic CD5+ T cells. Sample: gut tissue. These receptors all stem from a female BALB/c mouse given C57BL/6 T cells with graft-versus-host disease after an allogeneic hematopoietic cell transplant.

The count of this clone is one. Mouse gene names apply. The read ends 1 residue before the CDR3 terminus; that terminus is restored from the germline J gene. The chain carries TRBV12-1 and TRBJ2-5; 14 bases agree with TRBD2. The CDR3 is 16 residues long. V was pared by 2 bases and J by 2 bases, with 2 bases of the junction left unmatched. Looked up from germline, CDR1 is SGHSN and CDR2 is HYEKVE. The CDR3 region is CASSPGLGGPQDTQYF. The sequenced part of the CDR3 DNA is TGTGCCAGCTCTCCGGGACTGGGGGGGCCCCAAGACACCCAGTAC.

A few counts support this clone. Mouse gene names apply. CDR3 DNA, as far as it was read: TGTGCAAGCAGCTTAGATGCTGAGCAGTTC. Translated: CASSLDAEQF. The full CDR3 sequence reads CASSLDAEQFF. This chain connects TRBV16 to TRBJ2-1; D uncertain. The read ends 1 residue early relative to the CDR3; the germline J gene fills the gap. The length of the CDR3 is 11 residues. Germline V gene sequence: CDR1 SGHSA, CDR2 FRNQAP. V was cut by 0 bases and J by 6 bases, with 0 bases left in between.

For this clone: Mouse germline and gene names are used. Sequencing ends 1 residue short of the CDR3 end; the germline J gene provides the rest. The rearrangement uses TRBV23 and TRBJ2-4; the listed D gene, TRBD2, was not tested against the DNA. The length of the CDR3 is 12 residues. Per germline, CDR1 KGHTA and CDR2 FQNQQP. CDR3 bases read: TGCTCCAGCAGTCGTGGGGAAAACACCTTGTAC. It is translated as CSSSRGENTLY. The complete CDR3 sequence is CSSSRGENTLYF.

This clone was observed a few times. Mouse names are used for the genes. With the read ending 1 residue before the CDR3 end, the germline J gene is used to fill in that end. V is TRBV3 and J is TRBJ1-2; D is unresolved. Trimming left V 2 bases short and J 0 bases short, with 4 bases between. Germline CDR1 and CDR2: SNHLY and FYNGKV (reference sequence). The CDR3 runs 13 residues. The CDR3 bases that were read are TGTGCCAGCAGCTTACTCCCAAACTCCGACTACACC. The encoded protein is CASSLLPNSDYT. The entire CDR3 protein reads CASSLLPNSDYTF.

This clone was seen only a few times. Mouse gene names apply. Read sequence stops 1 residue before the CDR3 end, and the germline J gene provides the missing end. The chain carries TRBV21 and TRBJ2-7, with TRBD2 matching over 9 bases. TRBV21 is reported as an ORF; its role is uncertain. The CDR3 covers 16 residues. Trimming removed 3 bases from V and 3 bases from J; junction bases left unmatched: 9. This CDR3 is CASSHSILGGNYEQYF. Partial CDR3 DNA: TGTGCTAGCAGTCATTCCATCCTGGGGGGGAACTATGAACAGTAC.

By share, this clone counts as medium-sized (0.01 to 0.1%). Here the gene names and germline are mouse. Incomplete CDR3 DNA: TGTGCCAGCAGCTTATACAGGGTTAACAACCAGGCTCCGCTT. Its translation: CASSLYRVNNQAPL. The whole CDR3 protein reads CASSLYRVNNQAPLF. The chain links TRBV3 to TRBJ1-5, with D maybe TRBD1 (6 bases). The DNA ends 1 residue before the CDR3 does, and the rest of the CDR3 is filled in from the germline J gene. The V gene's germline CDR1 is SNHLY and CDR2 FYNGKV (reference sequence). Deletions cut 2 bases from V and 0 bases from J, with 8 bases between. The length of the CDR3 is 15 residues.

Comments on this clone: Gene and germline names: mouse. The read halts 1 residue ahead of the CDR3 end, with the missing end drawn from the germline J gene. V is TRBV3 and J is TRBJ1-5, with 10 positions matching TRBD1. V was clipped by 5 bases and J by 7 bases; unmatched bases: 5. The germline gives CDR1 SNHLY, CDR2 FYNGKV (reference sequence). This CDR3 comprises 14 residues. The CDR3 sequence: CASSNRDRGQAPLF. The sequenced part of the CDR3 DNA is TGTGCCAGCAGCAACCGGGACAGGGGACAGGCTCCGCTT.

Sample share makes this clone medium-sized. Gene names and germline refer to mouse. The read stops 1 residue short of the end of the CDR3; the missing end is completed from the germline J gene. The V call is TRBV31, the J call TRBJ1-4; a possible D gene is TRBD1 (6 bases). The V gene lost 2 bases and the J gene lost 5 bases, with 6 bases spanning the gap. The CDR3 covers 12 residues. Germline V CDR1 and CDR2: GKSSPN, SITVG. The CDR3: CAWSTGNERLFF. CDR3 DNA (partial): TGTGCCTGGAGTACAGGGAACGAAAGATTATTT.

On this clone: The gene names given are mouse names. The CDR3 end falls 1 residue outside the read, so it is completed with the germline J gene. The rearrangement links TRBV26 to TRBJ2-2, with 8 bases matching TRBD1. Looked up from germline, CDR1 is KGHPV and CDR2 is FQNQEV (reference sequence). With 3 bases clipped from V and 4 bases from J, the junction kept 4 bases outside the gene matches. CDR3 length equals 15 residues. Here the CDR3 reads CASSLRTGITGQLYF. Incomplete CDR3 DNA: TGTGCCAGCAGTCTAAGGACAGGGATCACCGGGCAGCTCTAC.

For this clone: These gene names are mouse names. The CDR3 here is CASSFAGGYEQYF. Partial CDR3 DNA: TGTGCAAGCAGCTTCGCTGGGGGTTATGAACAGTAC. The V call is TRBV16, the J call TRBJ2-7; 7 bases map to TRBD2. Read coverage stops 1 residue before the CDR3 terminus; the germline J gene supplies the remainder. The V segment lost 3 bases and the J segment 4 bases; nucleotides outside the gene matches: 3. Germline V gene lookup returns CDR1 SGHSA and CDR2 FRNQAP. This CDR3 has 13 amino acids.

This clone was recorded a few times. Genes and germline come from the mouse. The missing CDR3 end, 1 residue past where the read stops, is filled in from the germline J gene. The chain is built from TRBV5 and TRBJ2-7; D ambiguous. Trimming stripped 1 base from V and 7 bases from J, with 8 bases between. CDR3 length: 12 amino acids. Germline CDR1 LGHNA, CDR2 YNLKQL (reference sequence). Incomplete CDR3 DNA: TGTGCCAGCAGCCAAGTAGAAGTGGAACAGTAC. It translates to CASSQVEVEQY. The full CDR3 protein is CASSQVEVEQYF.

In its sample, this clone was seen once. Mouse gene names and germline throughout. The read stops 1 residue short of the end of the CDR3; the missing end is completed from the germline J gene. V and J are TRBV15 and TRBJ2-5; D uncertain. This CDR3 region has 11 residues. Germline V gives CDR1 SGHND, CDR2 FRSKSL. V was cut by 5 bases and J by 6 bases, with 6 bases left in between. The CDR3 reads CASSPVDTQYF. The sequenced CDR3 bases are TGTGCCAGCAGTCCCGTGGACACCCAGTAC. Full variable domain (rest looked up from reference TRBV15 and TRBJ2-5): DAGVTQTPRHEVAEKGQTIILKCEPVSGHNDLFWYRQTKIQGLELLSYFRSKSLMEDGGAFKDRFKAEMLNSSFSTLKIQPTEPKDSAVYLCASSPVDTQYFGPGTRLLVL.

About this clone: Germline is not matched at one junction end, which may reflect a read error. Each gene name is a mouse one. The read falls 1 residue short of the CDR3 end, and the missing part is taken from the germline J gene. The chain links TRBV1 to TRBJ1-1; TRBD1 matches at 8 bases. CDR1 NSQYPW and CDR2 LRSPGD come from the germline V gene (reference sequence). There are 13 residues in the CDR3. CDR3 bases read: TGCGCCTGCAGTGGGACAGGGAACACAGAAGTCTTC. Translation gives CACSGTGNTEVF. The entire CDR3 protein reads CACSGTGNTEVFF.

This clone was found a few times. These gene names are mouse names. The sequence runs out 1 residue before the end of the CDR3; the remainder is reconstructed from the germline J gene. The chain combines TRBV5 with TRBJ1-1, with no clear D. This CDR3 region has 13 residues. Germline V gives CDR1 LGHNA, CDR2 YNLKQL (reference sequence). Trimming left V 0 bases short and J 1 base short, with 3 bases between. CDR3 in amino acids: CASSQDKNTEVFF. The part of the CDR3 DNA that was read is TGTGCCAGCAGCCAAGACAAAAACACAGAAGTCTTC.

This clone was detected a few times. Genes and germline are mouse. The sequence runs out 1 residue before the end of the CDR3; the remainder is reconstructed from the germline J gene. J is TRBJ1-4 and V is TRBV16, with 7 bases fitting TRBD1. Trimming cost V 4 bases and J 0 bases; bases outside gene matches: 2. The CDR3 is 15 residues long. Germline V gene data show CDR1 as SGHSA and CDR2 as FRNQAP. CDR3 protein: CASSYQGVSNERLFF. The sequenced part of the CDR3 DNA is TGTGCAAGCAGCTATCAGGGGGTTTCCAACGAAAGATTATTT.

By its share, this clone is medium-sized (0.01 to 0.1%). Mouse names are used for the genes. The read is 1 residue too short to cover the CDR3 end, so that end is filled in from the germline J gene. The rearrangement joins TRBV23 to TRBJ1-5. Germline CDR1 is KGHTA and CDR2 is FQNQQP. The CDR3 has 13 amino acids. CDR3 DNA, as far as it was read: TGCTCCAGCAGTCGGGGACTGCACCAGGCTCCGCTT. This sequence encodes CSSSRGLHQAPL. The full-length CDR3 reads as CSSSRGLHQAPLF.

As to this clone: Any gene name here is a mouse gene name. The read finishes 1 residue shy of the CDR3 end, and the germline J gene is used to complete it. V is TRBV19 and J is TRBJ2-3, with 7 bases matching TRBD1. CDR1 FNHDT and CDR2 SITEND come from the germline V gene (reference sequence). The CDR3 runs to 15 residues. J was trimmed by 0 bases and V by 5 bases; bases with no gene match: 6. The CDR3 protein is CASRRQGSSAETLYF. The sequenced CDR3 bases are TGTGCCAGCAGAAGACAGGGTTCTAGTGCAGAAACGCTGTAT.

For this clone: The gene names given are mouse names. The CDR3 extends 1 residue past the end of the read, so its final part is completed from the germline J gene. The genes are TRBV23 and TRBJ2-7; TRBD1, the table's D call, lacks a check against the DNA. The CDR3 runs 15 residues. CDR1 is KGHTA, CDR2 FQNQQP, per germline. CDR3 amino acids: CSSSQFRDRGYEQYF. The part of the CDR3 DNA that was read is TGCTCCAGCAGTCAATTCCGGGACAGGGGCTATGAACAGTAC.

Regarding this clone: These gene names are mouse names. Sequencing ends 1 residue short of the CDR3 end; the germline J gene provides the rest. The chain joins TRBV12-2 to TRBJ2-7, with D perhaps TRBD2 (6 bases). Germline CDR1 SGHLS, CDR2 HYDKME. This CDR3 region has 14 residues. Trimming pared 0 bases from V and 3 bases from J, leaving 11 bases between. CDR3: CASSLGWGNYEQYF. CDR3 bases read: TGTGCCAGCTCTCTCGGTTGGGGGAACTATGAACAGTAC.

Concerning this clone: Gene names are mouse gene names. From the germline J gene comes the end of the CDR3, since the read stops 1 residue before it. The chain links TRBV26 to TRBJ2-4; D is possibly TRBD2 (5 bases). The germline CDR1 and CDR2 sequences are KGHPV and FQNQEV (reference sequence). The CDR3 sequence is 15 residues long. Trimming took off 3 bases at V and 1 base at J, with 11 bases between the two ends. CDR3 DNA (partial): TGTGCCAGCAGTCTTGGGGAAAGTGGTCAAAACACCTTGTAC. Encoded protein: CASSLGESGQNTLY. The whole CDR3 protein is CASSLGESGQNTLYF.

This clone has just a few counts. Gene names denote mouse genes. CDR3 loop: CASSQGGRYEQYF. Incomplete CDR3 DNA: TGTGCCAGCAGCCAGGGGGGGCGCTATGAACAGTAC. The V gene is TRBV5, the J gene TRBJ2-7; 8 nucleotides agree with TRBD2. Sequencing ends 1 residue short of the CDR3 end; the germline J gene provides the rest. CDR3 length: 13 amino acids. Germline loops: CDR1 LGHNA, CDR2 YNLKQL (reference sequence). The V segment lost 3 bases and the J segment 3 bases; nucleotides outside the gene matches: 1.

As for this clone: Mouse gene names apply. The sequenced fragment ends 1 residue before the CDR3 boundary, so the rest is inferred from the germline J gene. V usage is TRBV26 and J usage is TRBJ2-3; 9 bases agree with TRBD1. The germline gives CDR1 KGHPV, CDR2 FQNQEV (reference sequence). The V gene end was trimmed by 5 bases and the J gene end by 0 bases; junction bases not matched to a gene: 3. CDR3 size: 15 residues. CDR3 bases read: TGTGCCAGCAGTTCGGGACAGGGTAGTGCAGAAACGCTGTAT. It encodes CASSSGQGSAETLY. The full CDR3 protein reads CASSSGQGSAETLYF.

This clone appeared a few times. The germline and genes are mouse ones. The missing CDR3 end, 1 residue past where the read stops, is filled in from the germline J gene. The same CDR3 arises from other DNA sequences in this sample as well. The chain carries TRBV26 and TRBJ2-7; 7 bases are a match to TRBD1. CDR3 size: 13 residues. The J segment lost 0 bases and the V segment lost 6 bases, leaving 2 bases of the junction unmatched. The V gene's germline CDR1 is KGHPV and CDR2 FQNQEV (reference sequence). CDR3 DNA, as far as it was read: TGTGCCAGCAGCCCAGGGGGCTCCTATGAACAGTAC. Its translation: CASSPGGSYEQY. The complete CDR3 protein is CASSPGGSYEQYF.

As concerns this clone: The gene names here belong to mouse. The read finishes 1 residue shy of the CDR3 end, and the germline J gene is used to complete it. The chain uses TRBV12-1 and TRBJ2-5, with TRBD1 matching over 11 bases. Germline trimming cut 4 bases from V and 8 bases from J; bases unmatched to any gene: 4. Germline CDR1 and CDR2: SGHSN and HYEKVE. The CDR3 has 13 amino acids. Partial CDR3 DNA: TGTGCCAGCTCCCAGGGACAGGGGGGCACCCAGTAC. Amino acid sequence: CASSQGQGGTQY. The whole CDR3 protein is CASSQGQGGTQYF.